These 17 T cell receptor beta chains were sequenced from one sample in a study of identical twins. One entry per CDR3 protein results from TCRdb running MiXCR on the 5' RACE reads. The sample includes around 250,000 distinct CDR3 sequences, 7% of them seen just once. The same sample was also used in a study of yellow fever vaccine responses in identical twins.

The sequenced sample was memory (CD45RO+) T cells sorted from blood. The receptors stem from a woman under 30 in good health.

The CDR3 here is CASRGLDTQYF. CDR3 nucleotides: TGTGCCAGCAGAGGTTTAGATACGCAGTATTTT. V is TRBV2 and J is TRBJ2-3; D unclear. V dropped 6 bases and J dropped 5 bases, with 6 bases sitting between them. Germline assignment: CDR1 SNHLY and CDR2 FYNNEI. The CDR3 sequence is 11 residues long. Full variable domain (outside the CDR3, taken from reference TRBV2 and TRBJ2-3): EPEVTQTPSHQVTQMGQEVILRCVPISNHLYFYWYRQILGQKVEFLVSFYNNEISEKSEIFDDQFSVERPDGSNFTLKIRSTKLEDSAMYFCASRGLDTQYFGPGTRLTVL.

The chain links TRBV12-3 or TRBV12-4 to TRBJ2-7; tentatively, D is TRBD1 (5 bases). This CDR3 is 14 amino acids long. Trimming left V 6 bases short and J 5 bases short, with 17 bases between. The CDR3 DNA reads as TGTGCCAGCAGGTCAGGGCCCCCTTCCCACGAGCAGTACTTC. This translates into CASRSGPPSHEQYF.

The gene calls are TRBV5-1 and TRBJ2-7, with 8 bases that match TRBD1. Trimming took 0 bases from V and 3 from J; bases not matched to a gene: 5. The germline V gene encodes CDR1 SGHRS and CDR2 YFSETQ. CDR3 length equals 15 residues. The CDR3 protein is CASSLAAGGGYEQYF. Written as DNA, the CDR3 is TGCGCCAGCAGCTTGGCGGCAGGGGGCGGCTACGAGCAGTACTTC.

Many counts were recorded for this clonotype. The CDR3 coding sequence is TGCGCCAGCAGCTTGGCCCAAGCAGCGAACACTGAAGCTTTCTTT. Translating it yields CASSLAQAANTEAFF. The rearrangement uses TRBV5-1 and TRBJ1-1; D gene ambiguous. V was shortened by 0 bases and J by 1 base, with 10 bases between the two germline ends. CDR3 length: 15 amino acids. Germline V gives CDR1 SGHRS, CDR2 YFSETQ.

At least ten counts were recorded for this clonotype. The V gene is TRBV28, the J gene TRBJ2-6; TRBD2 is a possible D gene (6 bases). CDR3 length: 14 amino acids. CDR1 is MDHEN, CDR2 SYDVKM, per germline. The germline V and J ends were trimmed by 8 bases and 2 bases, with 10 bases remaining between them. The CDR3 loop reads CASYSGAGANVLTF. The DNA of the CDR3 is TGTGCCAGCTACTCGGGGGCTGGGGCCAACGTCCTGACTTTC.

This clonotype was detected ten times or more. The CDR3 spells CASSLEGTSGRNEQFF. The DNA for the CDR3 is TGTGCCAGCAGCTTAGAGGGGACTAGCGGGAGGAATGAGCAGTTCTTC. The genes are TRBV7-3 and TRBJ2-1; 15 bases match TRBD2. Germline-derived CDR1 and CDR2 are SGHTA and FQGTGA. This CDR3 is built from 16 residues. V gave up 2 bases and J gave up 7 bases; unmatched junction bases: 3.

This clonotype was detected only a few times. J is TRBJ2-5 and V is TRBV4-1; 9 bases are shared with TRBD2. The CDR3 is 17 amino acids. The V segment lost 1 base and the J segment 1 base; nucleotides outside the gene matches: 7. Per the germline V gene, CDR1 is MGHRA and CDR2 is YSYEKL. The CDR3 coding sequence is TGCGCCAGCAGCCAAGGGTTGCTAGCGGGGACCCAAGAGACCCAGTACTTC. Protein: CASSQGLLAGTQETQYF.

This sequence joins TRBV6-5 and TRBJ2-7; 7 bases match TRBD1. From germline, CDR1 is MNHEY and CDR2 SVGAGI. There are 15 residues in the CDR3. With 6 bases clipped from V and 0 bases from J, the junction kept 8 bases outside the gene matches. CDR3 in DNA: TGTGCCAGCAGGTATACAGGGGTAGACTCCTACGAGCAGTACTTC. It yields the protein CASRYTGVDSYEQYF.

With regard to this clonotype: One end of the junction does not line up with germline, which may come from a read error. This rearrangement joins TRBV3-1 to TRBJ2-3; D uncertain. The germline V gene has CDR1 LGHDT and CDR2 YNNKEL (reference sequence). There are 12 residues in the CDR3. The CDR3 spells CASSKEGYTQYF. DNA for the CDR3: TGTGCCAGCAGCAAAGAAGGGTATACGCAGTATTTT.

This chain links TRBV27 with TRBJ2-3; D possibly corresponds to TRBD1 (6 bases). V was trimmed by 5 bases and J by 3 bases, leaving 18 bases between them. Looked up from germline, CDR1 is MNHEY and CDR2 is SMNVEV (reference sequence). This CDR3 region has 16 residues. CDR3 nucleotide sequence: TGTGCCAGCAGTCTTAAACAGGGCCATTCTACAGATACGCAGTATTTT. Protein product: CASSLKQGHSTDTQYF.

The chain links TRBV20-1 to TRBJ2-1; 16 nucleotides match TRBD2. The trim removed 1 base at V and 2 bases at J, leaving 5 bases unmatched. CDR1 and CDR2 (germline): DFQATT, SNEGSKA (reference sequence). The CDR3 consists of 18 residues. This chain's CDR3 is CSARGGTSGRGAYNEQFF. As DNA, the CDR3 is TGCAGTGCTAGAGGGGGGACTAGCGGGAGGGGCGCCTACAATGAGCAGTTCTTC.

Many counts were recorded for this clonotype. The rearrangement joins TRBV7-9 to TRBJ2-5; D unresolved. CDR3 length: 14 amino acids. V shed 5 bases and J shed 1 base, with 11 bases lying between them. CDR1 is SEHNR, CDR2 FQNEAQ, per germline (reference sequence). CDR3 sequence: CASSPALVQETQYF. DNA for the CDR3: TGTGCCAGCAGCCCGGCTTTAGTCCAAGAGACCCAGTACTTC.

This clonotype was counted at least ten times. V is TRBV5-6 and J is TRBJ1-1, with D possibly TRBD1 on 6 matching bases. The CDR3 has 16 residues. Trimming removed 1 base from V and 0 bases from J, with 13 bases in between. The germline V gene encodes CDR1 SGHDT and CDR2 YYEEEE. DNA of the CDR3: TGTGCCAGCAGCTTGATGACAGGAAGGATGAACACTGAAGCTTTCTTT. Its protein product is CASSLMTGRMNTEAFF.

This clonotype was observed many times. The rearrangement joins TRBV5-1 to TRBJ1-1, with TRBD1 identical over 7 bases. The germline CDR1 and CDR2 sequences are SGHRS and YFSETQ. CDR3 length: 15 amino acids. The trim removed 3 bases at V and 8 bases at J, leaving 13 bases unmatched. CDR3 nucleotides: TGCGCCAGCAGCTCCGGGGGACAGCGCCGATTAGAAGCTTTCTTT. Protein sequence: CASSSGGQRRLEAFF.

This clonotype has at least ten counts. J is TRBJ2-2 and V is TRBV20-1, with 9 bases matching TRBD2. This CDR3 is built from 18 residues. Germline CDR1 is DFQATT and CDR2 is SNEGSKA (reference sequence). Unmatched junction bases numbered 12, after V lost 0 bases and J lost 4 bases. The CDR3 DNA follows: TGCAGTGCTAGAGATAGGGGTGCGGGGGGGCTCGGCACCGGGGAGCTGTTTTTT. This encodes CSARDRGAGGLGTGELFF.

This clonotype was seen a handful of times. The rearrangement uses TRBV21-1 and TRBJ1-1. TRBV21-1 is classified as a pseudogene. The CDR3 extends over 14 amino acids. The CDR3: CASSKVGRSTEAFF. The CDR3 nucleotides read TGTGCCAGCAGCAAAGTGGGCAGAAGTACTGAAGCTTTCTTT.

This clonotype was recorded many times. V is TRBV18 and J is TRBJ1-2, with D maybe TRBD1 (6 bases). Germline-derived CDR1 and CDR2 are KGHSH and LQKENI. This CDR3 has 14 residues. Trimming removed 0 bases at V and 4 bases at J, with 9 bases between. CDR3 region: CASSPPGGSYGYTF. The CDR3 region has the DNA TGTGCCAGCTCACCACCAGGGGGAAGCTATGGCTACACCTTC.